This T cell receptor beta chain was sequenced in a study of long-term antiretroviral therapy in people with HIV. Overall study findings and caveats: Diversity measured after ART increased yet remained under transplant donor controls. Collection of the blood, which took place between 2004 and 2017, possibly occurred under older ART regimens. Versus controls, repertoires in people with HIV had narrower CDR3 length ranges. Viral resistance, ART adherence and therapy changes all lacked available data.

The authors ran the immunoSEQ assay, v3.0, at survey level. Clones were read by immunoSEQ multiplex PCR, and TCRdb kept only the in-frame ones, dropping some. The data hold tens of thousands of clones, with about 80% observed a single time. Of note for this clone: The antigen is not known.

This clonotype originated in a middle-aged man with HIV. Sample: unsorted PBMCs, taken 0.5 years before starting antiretroviral therapy.

CDR3 nucleotide sequence: TGTGCCTGGGGAAAGGGATTCGACAGGGTGGGAGCAGATACGCAGTATTTT. It translates to CAWGKGFDRVGADTQYF. J is TRBJ2-3 and V is TRBV30; 7 bases map to TRBD1. Trimming removed 5 bases from V and 4 bases from J; junction bases left unmatched: 18. Per germline, CDR1 GTSNPN and CDR2 SVGIG (reference sequence). The CDR3 is made up of 17 amino acids.